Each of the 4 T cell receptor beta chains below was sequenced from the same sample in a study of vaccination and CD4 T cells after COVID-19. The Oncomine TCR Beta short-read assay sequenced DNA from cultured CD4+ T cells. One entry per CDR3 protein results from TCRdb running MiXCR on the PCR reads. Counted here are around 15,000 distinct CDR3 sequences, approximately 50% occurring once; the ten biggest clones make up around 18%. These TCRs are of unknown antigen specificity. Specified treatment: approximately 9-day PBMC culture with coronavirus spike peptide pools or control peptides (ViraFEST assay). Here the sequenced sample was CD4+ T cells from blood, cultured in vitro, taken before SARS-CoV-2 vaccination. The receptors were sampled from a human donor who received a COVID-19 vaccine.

CDR3 bases: TGTGCCAGCAGTTTATCTTTCGGGACAAACTATGGCTACACCTTC. Its protein is CASSLSFGTNYGYTF. This chain joins TRBV27 and TRBJ1-2, with D tentatively TRBD1 (6 bases). V was clipped by 0 bases and J by 2 bases, with 10 bases between them. CDR3 length: 15 amino acids. The germline V gene has CDR1 MNHEY and CDR2 SMNVEV (reference sequence).

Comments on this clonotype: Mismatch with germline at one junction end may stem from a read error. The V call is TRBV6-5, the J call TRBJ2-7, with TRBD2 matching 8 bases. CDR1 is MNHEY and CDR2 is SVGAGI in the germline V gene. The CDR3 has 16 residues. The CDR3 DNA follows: TGTGTCAGCAGTTACTGGGGCGGGGGGATACCCTACGAGCAGTACTTC. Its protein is CVSSYWGGGIPYEQYF.

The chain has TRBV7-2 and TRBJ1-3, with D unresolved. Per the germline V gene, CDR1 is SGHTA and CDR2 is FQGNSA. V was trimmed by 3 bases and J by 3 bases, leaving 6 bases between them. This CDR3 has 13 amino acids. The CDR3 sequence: CASSLTNGNTIYF. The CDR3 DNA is TGTGCCAGCAGCTTGACTAATGGAAACACCATATATTTT.

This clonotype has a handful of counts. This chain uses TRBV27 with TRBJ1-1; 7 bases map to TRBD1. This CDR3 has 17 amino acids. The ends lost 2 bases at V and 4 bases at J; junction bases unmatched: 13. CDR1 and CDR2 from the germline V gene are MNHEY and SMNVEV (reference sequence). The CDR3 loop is CASSLLMDGRGITEAFF. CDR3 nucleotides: TGTGCCAGCAGTTTACTCATGGACGGCAGGGGGATCACTGAAGCTTTCTTT.